The 26 T cell receptor beta chains listed next were all sequenced from one sample in a study of cytomegalovirus exposure and HLA in healthy donors. The PCR made use of 60 Vbeta and 13 Jbeta primers. Sequenced by immunoSEQ multiplex PCR; TCRdb stores in-frame clones only, minus some. The repertoire holds approximately 130,000 clones, with around 72% as singletons. The sequenced material came from PBMCs. All receptors come from a human donor in good health.

The rearrangement joins TRBV18 to TRBJ1-1; TRBD1 might be the D (5 bases). Germline V CDR1 and CDR2: KGHSH, LQKENI. The V end was cut by 6 bases, the J end by 0 bases, with 14 bases between. This CDR3 has 15 residues. The CDR3 is CASSPKTAMNTEAFF. The DNA of the CDR3 is TGTGCCAGCTCCCCTAAGACAGCGATGAACACTGAAGCTTTCTTT. The variable domain in full, with the rest retrieved from reference TRBV18 and TRBJ1-1, is NAGVMQNPRHLVRRRGQEARLRCSPMKGHSHVYWYRQLPEEGLKFMVYLQKENIIDESGMPKERFSAEFPKEGPSILRIQQVVRGDSAAYFCASSPKTAMNTEAFFGQGTRLTVV.

This clone was detected only a few times. The rearrangement joins TRBV30 to TRBJ2-5, with TRBD1 matching over 11 bases. V shed 5 bases and J 5 bases; nucleotides not matched to a gene: 7. The CDR3 has 14 residues. The germline CDR1 and CDR2 sequences are GTSNPN and SVGIG (reference sequence). The CDR3 spells CAWQRTGGAETQYF. CDR3 coding DNA: TGTGCCTGGCAAAGGACAGGGGGCGCCGAGACCCAGTACTTC.

The chain joins TRBV6-4 to TRBJ2-5, with 10 bases that match TRBD2. The ends lost 7 bases at V and 4 bases at J; junction bases unmatched: 6. Per germline, CDR1 MRHNA and CDR2 SNTAGT. The CDR3 is made up of 14 amino acids. The CDR3 loop is CASKGRTSGETQYF. CDR3 bases: TGTGCCAGCAAAGGACGGACTAGCGGAGAGACCCAGTACTTC.

The rearrangement joins TRBV19 to TRBJ2-7; a possible D gene is TRBD1 (6 bases). Germline CDR1 and CDR2: LNHDA and SQIVND (reference sequence). With 7 bases removed from V and 6 bases from J, the gap between germline ends came to 19 bases. CDR3 length: 14 amino acids. The CDR3 coding sequence is TGTGCCAGTATGATCGGTAGGGGGTCGGGCGAGCAGTACTTC. Protein product: CASMIGRGSGEQYF.

The chain employs TRBV7-9 and TRBJ2-1; 8 bases map to TRBD2. The length of the CDR3 is 13 residues. Germline CDR1 SEHNR, CDR2 FQNEAQ (reference sequence). Trimming cost V 5 bases and J 8 bases; bases outside gene matches: 5. The CDR3 loop reads CASSPSGGHEQFF. DNA for the CDR3: TGTGCCAGCAGCCCAAGCGGGGGCCATGAGCAGTTCTTC.

This clone was observed a few times. V is TRBV29-1 and J is TRBJ1-2; TRBD1 might be the D (6 bases). Germline V gene lookup returns CDR1 SQVTM and CDR2 ANQGSEA. CDR3 length: 15 residues. Trimming removed 4 bases at V and 2 bases at J, with 17 bases between. The chain's CDR3 is CSVGEGGGLNYGYTF. DNA for the CDR3: TGCAGCGTTGGGGAGGGGGGGGGCCTAAACTATGGCTACACCTTC.

The V gene is TRBV11-2, the J gene TRBJ2-5; D possibly corresponds to TRBD2 (5 bases). V was shortened by 0 bases and J by 4 bases, with 15 bases between the two germline ends. Germline V CDR1 and CDR2: SGHAT, FQNNGV. The CDR3 has 16 residues. CDR3 sequence reads: CASSLDVAWSTETQYF. The CDR3 nucleotides are TGTGCCAGCAGCTTAGACGTAGCGTGGTCTACAGAGACCCAGTACTTC.

The chain couples TRBV11-2 to TRBJ2-5; TRBD1 aligns across 9 bases. This CDR3 comprises 15 residues. CDR1 and CDR2 (germline): SGHAT, FQNNGV. V lost 5 bases to trimming and J lost 7 bases; unmatched junction nucleotides: 11. The CDR3 DNA is TGTGCCAGCAGCACAACAGGGGGCACGGGTTGGACCCAGTACTTC. The encoded protein is CASSTTGGTGWTQYF.

The chain employs TRBV7-9 and TRBJ1-1; D ambiguous. Germline loops: CDR1 SEHNR, CDR2 FQNEAQ (reference sequence). The CDR3 covers 14 residues. The germline V and J ends were trimmed by 1 base and 3 bases, with 9 bases remaining between them. CDR3 sequence reads: CASSLGQYHTEAFF. CDR3 sequence (DNA): TGTGCCAGCAGCTTAGGGCAGTATCACACTGAAGCTTTCTTT. Drawing the rest from reference TRBV7-9 and TRBJ1-1, the complete variable domain is DTGVSQNPRHKITKRGQNVTFRCDPISEHNRLYWYRQTLGQGPEFLTYFQNEAQLEKSRLLSDRFSAERPKGSFSTLEIQRTEQGDSAMYLCASSLGQYHTEAFFGQGTRLTVV.

The chain carries TRBV19 and TRBJ1-2, with D possibly TRBD1 on 5 matching bases. This CDR3 has 13 amino acids. The V gene's germline CDR1 is LNHDA and CDR2 SQIVND (reference sequence). The germline V and J ends were trimmed by 11 bases and 6 bases, with 19 bases remaining between them. The CDR3 coding sequence is TGTGCCTCACGGGGCGGGGGAGTTGATGGCTACACCTTC. This gives the protein CASRGGGVDGYTF.

The CDR3 reads CASSEGTGTEAFF. The DNA of the CDR3 is TGTGCCAGCAGCGAGGGGACAGGGACTGAAGCTTTCTTT. This chain links TRBV7-9 with TRBJ1-1; 9 bases align to TRBD1. V gave up 5 bases and J gave up 5 bases; unmatched junction bases: 3. There are 13 residues in the CDR3. Germline CDR1 SEHNR, CDR2 FQNEAQ (reference sequence).

The chain is built from TRBV16 and TRBJ2-1; a weak D match, TRBD1 (6 bases). From germline, CDR1 is KGHSY and CDR2 FQNENV. The CDR3 is 16 residues long. Trimming removed 1 base from V and 6 bases from J, with 16 bases in between. The CDR3 loop reads CASSQLASLGGNEQFF. CDR3 bases: TGTGCCAGCAGCCAATTGGCCAGCCTAGGGGGCAATGAGCAGTTCTTC.

This clone appeared a single time. J is TRBJ2-7 and V is TRBV27; D gene ambiguous. V was shortened by 5 bases and J by 1 base, with 12 bases between the two germline ends. The CDR3 length is 14 residues. The germline V gene encodes CDR1 MNHEY and CDR2 SMNVEV (reference sequence). The CDR3 DNA reads TGTGCCAGCAGTCCCTTATTACGGTCCTACGAGCAGTACTTC. This gives the protein CASSPLLRSYEQYF.

This clone was detected once. This chain uses TRBV7-9 with TRBJ2-1; no firm D call. Trimming stripped 4 bases from V and 9 bases from J, with 4 bases between. The CDR3 length is 10 residues. The germline V gene encodes CDR1 SEHNR and CDR2 FQNEAQ (reference sequence). CDR3 DNA: TGTGCCAGCAGCTCGTTTGAGCAGTTCTTC. Translated, it gives CASSSFEQFF.

This rearrangement joins TRBV28 to TRBJ1-3, with D uncertain. The CDR3 length is 14 residues. Trimming took 5 bases from V and 4 from J, leaving 12 bases between them. Germline V gives CDR1 MDHEN, CDR2 SYDVKM. The CDR3 protein is CASSLFFQGNTIYF. CDR3 DNA sequence: TGTGCCAGCAGTCTTTTCTTTCAGGGAAACACCATATATTTT.

V usage is TRBV7-8 and J usage is TRBJ2-5; tentatively, D is TRBD2 (6 bases). This CDR3 spans 15 amino acids. Trimming cost V 3 bases and J 7 bases, with 18 bases left between them. Germline CDR1 is SGHVS and CDR2 is FQNEAQ. The CDR3 reads CASSFAAGEVGTQYF. The DNA of the CDR3 is TGTGCCAGCAGCTTCGCCGCCGGGGAGGTTGGGACCCAGTACTTC.

This chain links TRBV6-5 with TRBJ2-1, with D tentatively TRBD2 (5 bases). Germline CDR1 and CDR2: MNHEY and SVGAGI. The CDR3 has 14 residues. The V gene lost 6 bases and the J gene lost 7 bases, with 16 bases spanning the gap. The CDR3 here is CASSPIPRDNEQFF. CDR3 bases: TGTGCCAGCAGCCCCATCCCCCGGGATAATGAGCAGTTCTTC.

V and J are TRBV28 and TRBJ2-7; possible D gene TRBD2, 5 bases. Germline CDR1 MDHEN, CDR2 SYDVKM. Between the trimmed V and J ends, which lost 3 bases and 0 bases, there was a span of 9 bases. This CDR3 has 14 residues. CDR3 DNA: TGTGCCAGCAGTTTGGGAGTATACTCCTACGAGCAGTACTTC. It specifies CASSLGVYSYEQYF.

This chain uses TRBV7-7 with TRBJ1-3; D gene unclear. The germline CDR1 and CDR2 sequences are SSHAT and FNYEAQ (reference sequence). The CDR3 contains 15 residues. V lost 5 bases, J lost 4 bases, and 15 bases lay in between. DNA of the CDR3: TGTGCCAGCAGCATTAGAAGCGTTAAAGGAAACACCATATATTTT. Protein: CASSIRSVKGNTIYF. The whole variable domain, filled in from reference TRBV7-7 and TRBJ1-3, reads GAGVSQSPRYKVTKRGQDVTLRCDPISSHATLYWYQQALGQGPEFLTYFNYEAQPDKSGLPSDRFSAERPEGSISTLTIQRTEQRDSAMYRCASSIRSVKGNTIYFGEGSWLTVV.

The chain recombines TRBV7-6 with TRBJ2-7; 9 positions match TRBD2. The CDR3 has 13 amino acids. Germline CDR1 reads SGHVS; CDR2 reads FNYEAQ. The ends lost 3 bases at V and 8 bases at J; junction bases unmatched: 5. The DNA for the CDR3 is TGTGCCAGCAGCTTCGCGGGGGGGAACCAGCAGTACTTC. Amino acid sequence: CASSFAGGNQQYF.

The chain links TRBV4-3 to TRBJ2-3, with TRBD2 as a possible D gene (5 bases). CDR3 length equals 16 residues. The ends were cut back, 4 bases at V and 0 bases at J, with 14 bases in the middle. The germline CDR1 and CDR2 sequences are LGHNA and YSLEER. The CDR3 spells CASSLNGLASTDTQYF. The CDR3 nucleotides are TGCGCCAGCAGCCTCAATGGGCTAGCAAGCACAGATACGCAGTATTTT.

The chain's CDR3 is CASSPGGAGANVLTF. The CDR3, as DNA: TGTGCCAGCAGCCCAGGGGGCGCTGGGGCCAACGTCCTGACTTTC. The genes are TRBV5-4 and TRBJ2-6; 8 nucleotides line up with TRBD1. This CDR3 region has 15 residues. The germline CDR1 and CDR2 sequences are SGHNT and YYREEE (reference sequence). Losses at the gene ends were 4 bases for V and 2 bases for J; bases not matched to a gene: 2.

J is TRBJ1-1 and V is TRBV7-6, with D maybe TRBD1 (6 bases). This CDR3 comprises 13 residues. The V gene lost 3 bases and the J gene lost 7 bases, with 12 bases spanning the gap. The germline CDR1 and CDR2 sequences are SGHVS and FNYEAQ. The CDR3 region is CASSFRSTGEAFF. In DNA, the CDR3 is TGTGCCAGCAGCTTTAGGTCGACAGGTGAAGCTTTCTTT. Drawing the rest from reference TRBV7-6 and TRBJ1-1, the complete variable domain is GAGVSQSPRYKVTKRGQDVALRCDPISGHVSLYWYRQALGQGPEFLTYFNYEAQQDKSGLPNDRFSAERPEGSISTLTIQRTEQRDSAMYRCASSFRSTGEAFFGQGTRLTVV.

This clone was counted only a few times. V and J are TRBV28 and TRBJ2-6, with D perhaps matching TRBD2 (6 bases). The germline V gene has CDR1 MDHEN and CDR2 SYDVKM. The CDR3 covers 18 residues. The V end was cut by 2 bases, the J end by 0 bases, with 14 bases between. The CDR3 is CASSLVGRPLSGANVLTF. The CDR3 coding sequence is TGTGCCAGCAGTTTAGTCGGGAGACCCCTCTCTGGGGCCAACGTCCTGACTTTC. The whole variable domain, filled in from reference TRBV28 and TRBJ2-6, reads DVKVTQSSRYLVKRTGEKVFLECVQDMDHENMFWYRQDPGLGLRLIYFSYDVKMKEKGDIPEGYSVSREKKERFSLILESASTNQTSMYLCASSLVGRPLSGANVLTFGAGSRLTVL.

The gene calls are TRBV27 and TRBJ2-1, with D unclear. The CDR3 contains 17 residues. Germline CDR1 is MNHEY and CDR2 is SMNVEV (reference sequence). The ends were cut back, 3 bases at V and 4 bases at J, with 19 bases in the middle. The CDR3 coding sequence is TGTGCCAGCAGTTTCGTGACTCTTAGCTCGGATTACAATGAGCAGTTCTTC. This codes for CASSFVTLSSDYNEQFF.

V gene TRBV7-6 combines with J gene TRBJ2-5; no reliable D call. The CDR3 has 14 amino acids. Looked up from germline, CDR1 is SGHVS and CDR2 is FNYEAQ. V was trimmed by 1 base and J by 4 bases, leaving 10 bases between them. CDR3 nucleotides: TGTGCCAGCAGCTTAGATGGTCCGGGAGAGACCCAGTACTTC. Its protein is CASSLDGPGETQYF.